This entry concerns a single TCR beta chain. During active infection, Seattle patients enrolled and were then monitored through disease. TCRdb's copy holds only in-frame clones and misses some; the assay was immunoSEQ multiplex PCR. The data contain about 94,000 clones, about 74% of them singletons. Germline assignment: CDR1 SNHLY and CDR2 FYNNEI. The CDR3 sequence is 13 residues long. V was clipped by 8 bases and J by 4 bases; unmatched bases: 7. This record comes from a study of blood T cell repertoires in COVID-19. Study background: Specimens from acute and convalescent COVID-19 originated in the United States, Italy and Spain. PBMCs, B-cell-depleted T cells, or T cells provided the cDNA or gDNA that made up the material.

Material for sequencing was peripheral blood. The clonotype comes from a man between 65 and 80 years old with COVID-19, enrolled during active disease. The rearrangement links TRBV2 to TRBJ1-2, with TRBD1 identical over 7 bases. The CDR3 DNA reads TGTGCCAGCTCGAACAGGGGCCCCTATGGCTACACCTTC. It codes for CASSNRGPYGYTF.